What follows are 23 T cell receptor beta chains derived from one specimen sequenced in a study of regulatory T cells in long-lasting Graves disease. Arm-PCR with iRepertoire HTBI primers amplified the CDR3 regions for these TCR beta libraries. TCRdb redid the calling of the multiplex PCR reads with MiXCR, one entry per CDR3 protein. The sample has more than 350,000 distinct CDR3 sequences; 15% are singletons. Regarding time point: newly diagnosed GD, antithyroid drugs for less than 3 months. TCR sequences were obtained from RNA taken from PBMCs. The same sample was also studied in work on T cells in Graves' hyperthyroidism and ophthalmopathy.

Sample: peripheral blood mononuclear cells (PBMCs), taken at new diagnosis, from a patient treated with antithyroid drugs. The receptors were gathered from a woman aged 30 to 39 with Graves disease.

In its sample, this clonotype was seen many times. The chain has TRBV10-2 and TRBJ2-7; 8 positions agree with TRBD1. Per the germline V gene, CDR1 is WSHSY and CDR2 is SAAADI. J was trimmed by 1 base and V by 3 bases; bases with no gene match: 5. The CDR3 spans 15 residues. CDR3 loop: CASSDPGQGSYEQYF. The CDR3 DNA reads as TGCGCCAGCAGTGACCCCGGACAGGGATCCTACGAGCAGTACTTC.

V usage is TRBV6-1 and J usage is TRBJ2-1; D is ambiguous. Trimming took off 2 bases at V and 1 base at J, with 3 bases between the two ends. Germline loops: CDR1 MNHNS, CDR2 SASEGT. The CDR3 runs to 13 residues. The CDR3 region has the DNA TGTGCCAGCAGTGAAACGTCCTACAATGAGCAGTTCTTC. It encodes CASSETSYNEQFF.

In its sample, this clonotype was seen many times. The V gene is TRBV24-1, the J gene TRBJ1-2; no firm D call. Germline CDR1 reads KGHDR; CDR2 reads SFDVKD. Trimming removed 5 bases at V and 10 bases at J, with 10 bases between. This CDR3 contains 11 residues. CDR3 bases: TGTGCCACCAGTGGCGACCGGGACTACACCTTC. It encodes CATSGDRDYTF.

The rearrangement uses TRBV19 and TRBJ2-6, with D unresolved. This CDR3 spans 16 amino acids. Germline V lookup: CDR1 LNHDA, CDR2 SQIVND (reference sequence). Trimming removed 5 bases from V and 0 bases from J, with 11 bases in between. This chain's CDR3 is CASSGNLYSGANVLTF. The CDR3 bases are TGTGCCAGTAGTGGAAACCTTTACTCTGGGGCCAACGTCCTGACTTTC.

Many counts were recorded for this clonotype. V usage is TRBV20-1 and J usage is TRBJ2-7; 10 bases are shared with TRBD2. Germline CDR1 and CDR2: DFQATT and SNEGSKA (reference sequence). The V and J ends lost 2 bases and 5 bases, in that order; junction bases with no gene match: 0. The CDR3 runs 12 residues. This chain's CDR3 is CSARLAGDEQYF. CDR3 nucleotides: TGCAGTGCTAGACTAGCGGGAGACGAGCAGTACTTC.

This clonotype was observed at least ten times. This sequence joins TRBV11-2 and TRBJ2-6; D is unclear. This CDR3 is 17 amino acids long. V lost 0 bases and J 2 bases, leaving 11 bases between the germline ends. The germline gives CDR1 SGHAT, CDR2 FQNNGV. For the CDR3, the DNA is TGTGCCAGCAGCTTAGATCATGAGAGCCCTGGGGCCAACGTCCTGACTTTC. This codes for CASSLDHESPGANVLTF. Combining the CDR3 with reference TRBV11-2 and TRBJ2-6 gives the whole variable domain EAGVAQSPRYKIIEKRQSVAFWCNPISGHATLYWYQQILGQGPKLLIQFQNNGVVDDSQLPKDRFSAERLKGVDSTLKIQPAKLEDSAVYLCASSLDHESPGANVLTFGAGSRLTVL.

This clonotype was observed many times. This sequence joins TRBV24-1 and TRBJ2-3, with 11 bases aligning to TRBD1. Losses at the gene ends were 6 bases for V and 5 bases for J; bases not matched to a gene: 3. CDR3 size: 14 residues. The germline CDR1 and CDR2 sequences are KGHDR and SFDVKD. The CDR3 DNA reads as TGTGCCACCAGTCCGGGACAGGGGGTAGATACGCAGTATTTT. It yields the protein CATSPGQGVDTQYF.

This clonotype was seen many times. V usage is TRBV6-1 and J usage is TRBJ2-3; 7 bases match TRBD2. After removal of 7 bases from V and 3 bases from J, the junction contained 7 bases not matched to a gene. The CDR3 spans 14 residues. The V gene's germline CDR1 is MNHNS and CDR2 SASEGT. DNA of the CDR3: TGTGCCAGCATGCGGGAGACCTTAACAGATACGCAGTATTTT. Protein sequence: CASMRETLTDTQYF.

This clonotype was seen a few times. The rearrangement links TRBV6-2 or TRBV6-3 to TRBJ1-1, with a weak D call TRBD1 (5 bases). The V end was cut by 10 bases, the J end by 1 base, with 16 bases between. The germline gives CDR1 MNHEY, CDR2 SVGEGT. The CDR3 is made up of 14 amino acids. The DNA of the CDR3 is TGTGCCACCCAACAGGCCACTTGGAACACTGAAGCTTTCTTT. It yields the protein CATQQATWNTEAFF.

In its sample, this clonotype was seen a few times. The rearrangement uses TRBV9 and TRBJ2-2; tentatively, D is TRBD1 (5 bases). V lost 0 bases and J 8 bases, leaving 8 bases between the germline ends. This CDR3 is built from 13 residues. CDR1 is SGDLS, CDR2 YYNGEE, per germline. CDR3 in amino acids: CASSVGGEGELFF. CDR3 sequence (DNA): TGTGCCAGCAGCGTAGGGGGCGAGGGGGAGCTGTTTTTT.

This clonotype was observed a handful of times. CDR3 loop: CASSAGAGYYEQYF. In nucleotides, the CDR3 is TGCGCCAGCAGTGCAGGGGCGGGTTACTACGAGCAGTACTTC. V and J are TRBV10-1 and TRBJ2-7, with D possibly being TRBD1 (6 bases). CDR3 length equals 14 residues. The V and J ends lost 4 bases and 3 bases respectively, with 13 bases between them. The V gene's germline CDR1 is WNHNN and CDR2 SYGVQD (reference sequence).

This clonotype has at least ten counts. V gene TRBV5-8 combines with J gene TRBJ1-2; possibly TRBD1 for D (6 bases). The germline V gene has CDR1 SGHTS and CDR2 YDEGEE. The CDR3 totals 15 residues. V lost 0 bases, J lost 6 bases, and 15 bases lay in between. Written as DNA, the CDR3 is TGTGCCAGCAGCTTGGAAAGCACAGGGTGGAATGGCTACACCTTC. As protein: CASSLESTGWNGYTF.

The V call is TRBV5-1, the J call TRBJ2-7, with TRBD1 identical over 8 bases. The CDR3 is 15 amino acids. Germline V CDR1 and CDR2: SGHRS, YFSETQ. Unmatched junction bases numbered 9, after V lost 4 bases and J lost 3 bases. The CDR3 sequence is CASSNPRQGNYEQYF. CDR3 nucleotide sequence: TGCGCCAGCAGCAATCCCCGACAGGGGAACTACGAGCAGTACTTC.

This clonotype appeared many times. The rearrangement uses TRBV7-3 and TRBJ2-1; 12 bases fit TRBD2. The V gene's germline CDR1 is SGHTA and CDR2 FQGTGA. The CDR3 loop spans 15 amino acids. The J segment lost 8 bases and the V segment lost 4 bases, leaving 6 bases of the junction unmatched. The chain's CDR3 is CASSSTSGSLHEQFF. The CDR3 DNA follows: TGTGCCAGCAGCTCGACTAGCGGGAGTCTCCATGAGCAGTTCTTC.

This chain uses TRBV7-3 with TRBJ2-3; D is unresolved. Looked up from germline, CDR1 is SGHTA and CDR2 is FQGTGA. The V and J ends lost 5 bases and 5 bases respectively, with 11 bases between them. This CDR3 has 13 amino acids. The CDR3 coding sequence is TGTGCCAGCAGCCCCAACTCGGGAGATACGCAGTATTTT. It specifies CASSPNSGDTQYF.

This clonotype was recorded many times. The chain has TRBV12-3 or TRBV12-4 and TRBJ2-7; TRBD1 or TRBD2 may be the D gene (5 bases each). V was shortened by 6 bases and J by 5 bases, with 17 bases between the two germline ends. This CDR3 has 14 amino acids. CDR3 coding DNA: TGTGCCAGCAGATTCCGGGACCTCCACCACGAGCAGTACTTC. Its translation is CASRFRDLHHEQYF.

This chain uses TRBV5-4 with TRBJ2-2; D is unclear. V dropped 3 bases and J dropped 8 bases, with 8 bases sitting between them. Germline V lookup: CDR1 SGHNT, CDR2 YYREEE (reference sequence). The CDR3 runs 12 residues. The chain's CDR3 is CASSSHPGELFF. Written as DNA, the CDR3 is TGTGCCAGCAGCTCCCATCCAGGGGAGCTGTTTTTT.

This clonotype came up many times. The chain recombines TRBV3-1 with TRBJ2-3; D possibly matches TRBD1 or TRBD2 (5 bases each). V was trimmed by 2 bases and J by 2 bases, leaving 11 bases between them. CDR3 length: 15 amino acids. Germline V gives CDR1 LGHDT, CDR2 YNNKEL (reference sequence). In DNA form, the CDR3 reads TGTGCCAGCAGCCAACTGGGTGGGACCACAGATACGCAGTATTTT. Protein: CASSQLGGTTDTQYF.

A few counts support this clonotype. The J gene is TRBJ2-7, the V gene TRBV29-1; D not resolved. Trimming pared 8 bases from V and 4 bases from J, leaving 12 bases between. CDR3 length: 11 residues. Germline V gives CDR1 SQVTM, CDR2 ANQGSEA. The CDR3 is CSLKVGYEQYF. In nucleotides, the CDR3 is TGCAGCCTGAAGGTTGGGTACGAGCAGTACTTC.

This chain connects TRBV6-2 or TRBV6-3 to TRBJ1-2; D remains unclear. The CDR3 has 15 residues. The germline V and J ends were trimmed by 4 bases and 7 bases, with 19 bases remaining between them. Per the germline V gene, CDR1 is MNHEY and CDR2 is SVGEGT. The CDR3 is CASSFSELAASGYTF. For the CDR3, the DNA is TGTGCCAGCAGTTTCTCAGAACTCGCCGCGTCTGGCTACACCTTC.

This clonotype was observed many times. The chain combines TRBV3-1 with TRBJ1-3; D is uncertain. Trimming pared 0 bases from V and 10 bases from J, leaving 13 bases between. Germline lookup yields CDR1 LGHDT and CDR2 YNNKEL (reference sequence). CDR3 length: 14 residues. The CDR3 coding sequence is TGTGCCAGCAGCCAAGAGAGTGAAGGTTGGACCATATATTTT. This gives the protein CASSQESEGWTIYF.

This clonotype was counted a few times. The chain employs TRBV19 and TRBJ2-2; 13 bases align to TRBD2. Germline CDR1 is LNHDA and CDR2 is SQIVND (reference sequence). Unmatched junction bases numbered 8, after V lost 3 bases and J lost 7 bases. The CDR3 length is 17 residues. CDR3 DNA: TGTGCCAGTAGTATGCCCCGACTAGCGGGAGGCCACGGGGAGCTGTTTTTT. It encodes CASSMPRLAGGHGELFF.

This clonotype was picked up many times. The CDR3 sequence: CASSITLSVRTDTQYF. For the CDR3, the DNA is TGTGCCAGCAGTATTACCCTCAGCGTGCGCACAGATACGCAGTATTTT. The chain couples TRBV12-3 or TRBV12-4 to TRBJ2-3; no firm D call. The CDR3 covers 16 residues. V shed 5 bases and J shed 1 base, with 16 bases lying between them.